This is a list of T cell receptor beta chains from one sample in a study of T cell responses to AZD1222 COVID-19 vaccine. Sequencing was performed with immunoSEQ multiplex PCR; in TCRdb, only in-frame clones are kept and a portion is missing. The sample gives around 140,000 clones, approximately 93% of which show up once; 5% to 7% is in the top ten. Specimen: peripheral blood, collected on day 0 of AZD1222 vaccination. Source of these receptors: an adult in good health. Each CDR3 is given with its conserved first and last residue. The D gene is left open where the match is weak. Expanded clones get a size class; other rows say once, few or many, or leave the size out.

>TRBD2|TRBV7-2|17|TRBJ2-1|-
CASSPRLAGGRYNEQFF
TGTGCCAGCAGCCCGCGACTAGCGGGAGGCCGATACAATGAGCAGTTCTTC
>TRBD1|TRBV5-4|16|TRBJ1-2|once
CASSLGGTGINYGYTF
TGTGCCAGCAGCTTAGGTGGGACAGGGATTAACTATGGCTACACCTTC
>TRBD1|TRBV19|13|TRBJ2-7|-
CASSAGTGYEQYF
TGTGCCAGTAGCGCCGGGACAGGGTACGAGCAGTACTTC
>-|TRBV19|16|TRBJ1-1|-
CASSEPDRPMNTEAFF
TGTGCCAGTAGTGAGCCCGACAGGCCTATGAACACTGAAGCTTTCTTT
>TRBD1|TRBV27|15|TRBJ2-1|-
CASYGGQGAYNEQFF
TGTGCCAGCTATGGGGGACAGGGTGCCTACAATGAGCAGTTCTTC
>-|TRBV7-2|16|TRBJ2-3|-
CASSLVAGGFSDTQYF
TGTGCCAGCAGCTTAGTTGCCGGGGGCTTTTCAGATACGCAGTATTTT
>-|TRBV4-1|14|TRBJ1-1|-
CASSQDYANTEAFF
TGCGCCAGCAGCCAAGATTACGCGAACACTGAAGCTTTCTTT
>-|TRBV12-3/TRBV12-4|13|TRBJ1-1|-
CANRNVGNTEAFF
TGTGCCAACCGAAATGTGGGGAACACTGAAGCTTTCTTT
>-|TRBV14|15|TRBJ2-7|-
CASSQVRRGHSEQYF
TGTGCCAGCAGCCAAGTAAGAAGAGGGCATTCCGAGCAGTACTTC
>-|TRBV19|13|TRBJ2-7|-
CASRSGITHEQYF
TGTGCCAGTCGTAGCGGAATCACCCACGAGCAGTACTTC
>-|TRBV6-2/TRBV6-3|11|TRBJ2-5|-
CASTPGETQYF
TGTGCCAGCACCCCAGGGGAGACCCAGTACTTC
>-|TRBV2|14|TRBJ1-3|once
CASSHDPPGNTIYF
TGTGCCAGCAGTCATGACCCCCCTGGAAACACCATATATTTT
>-|TRBV5-1|15|TRBJ2-2|once
CASRGGLPNTGELFF
TGCGCCAGCAGAGGAGGGCTACCGAACACCGGGGAGCTGTTTTTT
>TRBD1|TRBV19|14|TRBJ1-4|-
CASRPTGGGEKLFF
TGTGCCAGTAGGCCAACAGGGGGGGGAGAAAAACTGTTTTTT
>TRBD1|TRBV7-2|16|TRBJ2-3|-
CASRGGPLVDADTQYF
TGTGCCAGCAGAGGGGGCCCACTGGTTGACGCAGATACGCAGTATTTT
>-|TRBV27|18|TRBJ1-4|-
CASMRQGRKYATNEKLFF
TGTGCCAGCATGCGGCAGGGCAGAAAGTATGCAACTAATGAAAAACTGTTTTTT
>-|TRBV18|19|TRBJ2-1|-
CASSSGGLTSGSVYNEQFF
TGTGCCAGCTCTTCAGGGGGACTAACGAGCGGGAGTGTCTACAATGAGCAGTTCTTC
>-|TRBV19|13|TRBJ1-6|-
CASSAPGRSPLHF
TGTGCCAGTAGTGCGCCAGGAAGGTCACCCCTCCACTTT
>-|TRBV12-3/TRBV12-4|13|TRBJ1-5|-
CASSLESNQPQHF
TGTGCCAGCAGTTTAGAGAGCAATCAGCCCCAGCATTTT
>-|TRBV14|17|TRBJ1-6|-
CASSQEAALSYNSPLHF
TGTGCCAGCAGCCAAGAAGCCGCTCTCTCCTATAATTCACCCCTCCACTTT
>-|TRBV2|14|TRBJ1-2|-
CASSEVSGGVGYTF
TGTGCCAGCAGTGAAGTGTCCGGGGGGGTTGGCTACACCTTC
>-|TRBV28|13|TRBJ2-7|-
CASSLQGTYEQYF
TGTGCCAGCAGTTTACAGGGTACCTACGAGCAGTACTTC
>-|TRBV10-3|13|TRBJ1-2|-
CSKGDLLTHGYTF
TGTTCCAAGGGGGACCTTCTTACCCATGGCTACACCTTC
>TRBD1|TRBV13|13|TRBJ2-1|-
CASSSRGLGEQFF
TGTGCCAGCAGCTCCAGGGGGCTAGGTGAGCAGTTCTTC
>-|TRBV19|11|TRBJ2-1|-
CASKGAGEQFF
TGTGCCAGTAAGGGTGCGGGGGAGCAGTTCTTC
>-|TRBV5-6|14|TRBJ2-7|-
CASSLIHLDYEQYF
TGTGCCAGCAGCTTGATACATCTTGACTACGAGCAGTACTTC
>-|TRBV7-2|14|TRBJ2-5|-
CASSSRQGWETQYF
TGTGCCAGCAGCTCCCGTCAGGGTTGGGAGACCCAGTACTTC
>-|TRBV30|13|TRBJ1-5|-
CAWSDDRHQPQHF
TGTGCCTGGAGTGATGACAGACATCAGCCCCAGCATTTT
>-|TRBV19|13|TRBJ1-2|-
CASRQPANYGYTF
TGTGCCAGTAGGCAGCCTGCTAACTATGGCTACACCTTC
>-|TRBV9|14|TRBJ1-3|-
CASSAGTSGNTIYF
TGTGCCAGCAGCGCCGGGACTTCAGGAAACACCATATATTTT
>-|TRBV27|13|TRBJ2-7|-
CASMEGDSYEQYF
TGTGCCAGCATGGAGGGAGACTCCTACGAGCAGTACTTC
>TRBD2|TRBV19|15|TRBJ2-3|-
CASSINLAGGDTQYF
TGTGCCAGTAGTATTAATCTAGCGGGGGGGGATACGCAGTATTTT
>TRBD2|TRBV28|13|TRBJ2-7|-
CASSLVPGGEQYF
TGTGCCAGCAGTTTGGTCCCGGGGGGGGAGCAGTACTTC
>-|TRBV5-1|16|TRBJ1-3|-
CASSFQDGGSGNTIYF
TGCGCCAGCAGCTTCCAGGATGGCGGATCTGGAAACACCATATATTTT
>-|TRBV28|13|TRBJ2-7|once
CASRLGGSYEQYF
TGTGCCAGCAGGTTAGGGGGCTCCTACGAGCAGTACTTC
>TRBD1|TRBV27|15|TRBJ1-6|-
CASSLSTGVNSPLHF
TGTGCCAGCAGTTTAAGTACAGGGGTAAATTCACCCCTCCACTTT
>TRBD1|TRBV5-4|14|TRBJ2-7|few
CASSLYRGINEQYF
TGTGCCAGCAGCTTGTACAGGGGAATAAACGAGCAGTACTTC
>TRBD1|TRBV3-1/TRBV3-2|13|TRBJ2-2|-
CASSALQGGELFF
TGTGCCAGCAGCGCATTACAGGGGGGGGAGCTGTTTTTT
>-|TRBV9|14|TRBJ1-4|-
CASSSREINEKLFF
TGTGCCAGCAGCAGTCGGGAGATTAATGAAAAACTGTTTTTT
>-|TRBV18|13|TRBJ2-7|-
CASSHGQLYEQYF
TGTGCCAGCTCCCATGGACAGTTGTACGAGCAGTACTTC
>-|TRBV7-9|16|TRBJ1-5|-
CASSLGGAYSNQPQHF
TGTGCCAGCAGCCTCGGGGGAGCGTATAGCAATCAGCCCCAGCATTTT
>TRBD1|TRBV27|14|TRBJ2-7|-
CASSPRQGSYEQYF
TGTGCCAGCAGTCCCCGACAGGGTTCCTACGAGCAGTACTTC
>-|TRBV6-2/TRBV6-3|14|TRBJ2-7|once
CASSFGPNPDKQYF
TGTGCCAGCAGTTTTGGCCCAAACCCGGACAAGCAGTACTTC
>-|TRBV27|11|TRBJ2-7|-
CASSSTYEQYF
TGTGCCAGCAGTTCCACCTACGAGCAGTACTTC
>TRBD1|TRBV7-2|15|TRBJ1-3|-
CASSLTGTVGNTIYF
TGTGCCAGCAGCTTAACCGGGACAGTCGGAAACACCATATATTTT
>-|TRBV6-2/TRBV6-3|17|TRBJ1-1|-
CASSYKNWQGSNTEAFF
TGTGCCAGCAGTTATAAGAATTGGCAGGGATCGAACACTGAAGCTTTCTTT
>-|TRBV5-6|11|TRBJ2-3|-
CASSLGHTQYF
TGTGCCAGCAGCTTAGGGCATACGCAGTATTTT
>-|TRBV5-1|15|TRBJ1-1|-
CASSLAASSNTEAFF
TGCGCCAGCAGCTTGGCTGCCAGCTCGAACACTGAAGCTTTCTTT
>TRBD1|TRBV27|13|TRBJ1-6|-
CASSWDRNSPLHF
TGTGCCAGCAGTTGGGACAGAAATTCACCCCTCCACTTT
>TRBD1|TRBV3-1/TRBV3-2|14|TRBJ1-2|-
CASSPSPGGSGYTF
TGTGCCAGCAGCCCATCCCCAGGGGGAAGTGGCTACACCTTC
>-|TRBV14|15|TRBJ1-6|-
CASSHGQSNNSPLHF
TGTGCCAGCAGCCACGGACAGTCAAATAATTCACCCCTCCACTTT
>-|TRBV19|15|TRBJ1-5|-
CASSPAPGSNQPQHF
TGTGCCAGTAGTCCCGCCCCGGGTAGCAATCAGCCCCAGCATTTT
>-|TRBV3-1/TRBV3-2|11|TRBJ1-2|-
CASSQDAGYTF
TGTGCCAGCAGCCAAGATGCGGGCTACACCTTC
>-|TRBV5-6|12|TRBJ2-7|-
CASSLGGYEQYF
TGTGCCAGCAGCCTAGGGGGCTACGAGCAGTACTTC
>-|TRBV7-8|14|TRBJ1-5|-
CASTPWASNQPQHF
TGTGCCAGCACCCCATGGGCTAGCAATCAGCCCCAGCATTTT
>-|TRBV30|13|TRBJ1-3|-
CAWKASSKNTIYF
TGTGCCTGGAAAGCGAGCAGTAAGAACACCATATATTTT